These 17 T cell receptor beta chains originate from one sample sequenced in a study of CD8+ T cells in alopecia areata. Specified treatment: oral pan-JAK inhibitor, 5-10 mg twice daily. cDNA reverse transcribed from extracted RNA served as the sequencing template. Clones were sequenced by immunoSEQ multiplex PCR, and TCRdb holds only the in-frame ones, with some missing. The sample holds fewer than 250,000 clones, 60% seen once. The sequenced sample was CD4+ T cells sorted from blood, obtained at week 4, from a patient treated with tofacitinib. These receptors all stem from a human donor with alopecia areata.

The chain joins TRBV5-1 to TRBJ2-7; D is unclear. Germline CDR1 and CDR2: SGHRS and YFSETQ. The ends were cut back, 2 bases at V and 3 bases at J, with 6 bases in the middle. This CDR3 contains 12 residues. The CDR3 loop is CASSLGNYEQYF. In DNA form, the CDR3 reads TGCGCCAGCAGCTTAGGAAACTACGAGCAGTACTTC.

The chain is built from TRBV30 and TRBJ1-1; no clear D gene. The CDR3 runs 11 residues. Trimming took off 4 bases at V and 7 bases at J, with 10 bases between the two ends. The V gene's germline CDR1 is GTSNPN and CDR2 SVGIG (reference sequence). The CDR3 protein is CAWTPQFEAFF. The CDR3 nucleotides are TGTGCCTGGACCCCGCAATTTGAAGCTTTCTTT.

This clone was found a few times. The V and J genes are TRBV30 and TRBJ1-5; D possibly corresponds to TRBD1 (6 bases). Germline V gene sequence: CDR1 GTSNPN, CDR2 SVGIG (reference sequence). The CDR3 sequence is 13 residues long. V dropped 3 bases and J dropped 7 bases, with 13 bases sitting between them. DNA for the CDR3: TGTGCCTGGAGCGGACAGTTCGGCCAGCCCCAGCATTTT. This codes for CAWSGQFGQPQHF.

The rearrangement uses TRBV28 and TRBJ2-7, with TRBD2 matching 7 bases. V lost 4 bases, J lost 3 bases, and 9 bases stayed unmatched. The CDR3 has 15 amino acids. Looked up from germline, CDR1 is MDHEN and CDR2 is SYDVKM. CDR3 residues: CASSSGGEGSYEQYF. The CDR3 DNA reads as TGTGCCAGCAGTTCGGGGGGAGAGGGAAGCTACGAGCAGTACTTC.

The chain couples TRBV30 to TRBJ2-1, with TRBD1 matching over 8 bases. This CDR3 has 16 residues. The germline CDR1 and CDR2 sequences are GTSNPN and SVGIG (reference sequence). J was trimmed by 6 bases and V by 0 bases; bases with no gene match: 10. In nucleotides, the CDR3 is TGTGCCTGGAGTGTACAATGGACAGGGTGGACCAATGAGCAGTTCTTC. This translates into CAWSVQWTGWTNEQFF.

The chain links TRBV4-1 to TRBJ1-4, with 7 nucleotides matching TRBD1. This CDR3 has 16 amino acids. Trimming removed 0 bases from V and 8 bases from J; junction bases left unmatched: 9. Per the germline V gene, CDR1 is MGHRA and CDR2 is YSYEKL. This chain's CDR3 is CASSQDSHPRGEKLFF. The CDR3, as DNA: TGCGCCAGCAGCCAAGACTCCCATCCCAGGGGGGAAAAACTGTTTTTT.

The genes are TRBV30 and TRBJ1-1, with D tentatively TRBD1 (6 bases). Germline values: CDR1 GTSNPN, CDR2 SVGIG (reference sequence). This CDR3 is built from 11 residues. Between the trimmed V and J ends, which lost 1 base and 11 bases, there was a span of 11 bases. The CDR3 nucleotides are TGTGCCTGGAGTGAGACAGGTGAGGCTTTCTTT. Translation gives CAWSETGEAFF.

This clone was seen only a few times. CDR3 DNA: TGCAGCGTCCAGGAGTCCTGGGGGGGAAGCGAGCAGTACTTC. It is translated as CSVQESWGGSEQYF. The J gene is TRBJ2-7, the V gene TRBV29-1; TRBD2 matches 7 bases. V gave up 6 bases and J gave up 6 bases; unmatched junction bases: 14. Germline CDR1 SQVTM, CDR2 ANQGSEA. CDR3 length equals 14 residues.

CDR3 residues: CASSQVIRNQPQHF. CDR3 coding DNA: TGCGCCAGCAGCCAAGTCATCCGGAATCAGCCCCAGCATTTT. The chain has TRBV4-3 and TRBJ1-5, with D unresolved. This CDR3 has 14 amino acids. V lost 1 base and J 4 bases, leaving 8 bases between the germline ends. In germline, CDR1 is LGHNA, CDR2 YSLEER.

This chain joins TRBV11-2 and TRBJ2-6; D not resolved. The V end lost 4 bases, the J end lost 4 bases, and 11 bases lay between the germline ends. Germline loops: CDR1 SGHAT, CDR2 FQNNGV. The CDR3 runs to 15 residues. Here the CDR3 DNA reads TGTGCCAGCAGCTCAATCCTTTCCGGGGCCAACGTCCTGACTTTC. Protein: CASSSILSGANVLTF.

The gene calls are TRBV28 and TRBJ2-7; the D is unclear. Trimming shortened V by 6 bases and J by 4 bases, and 19 bases separated the two germline ends. The CDR3 spans 15 residues. Per germline, CDR1 MDHEN and CDR2 SYDVKM. CDR3 protein: CASSPPLSRAYEQYF. The CDR3 DNA follows: TGTGCCAGCAGCCCTCCACTCAGCCGGGCATACGAGCAGTACTTC.

This clone was observed a single time. The chain combines TRBV5-1 with TRBJ2-3; possible D gene TRBD2, 6 bases. Trimming pared 1 base from V and 0 bases from J, leaving 12 bases between. Germline V gene data show CDR1 as SGHRS and CDR2 as YFSETQ. CDR3 size: 16 residues. Written as DNA, the CDR3 is TGCGCCAGCAGCTTGATGGGCGGGAAAAGCACAGATACGCAGTATTTT. Protein product: CASSLMGGKSTDTQYF.

In its sample, this clone was seen a few times. The rearrangement joins TRBV18 to TRBJ1-1; possibly TRBD1 for D (6 bases). The ends were cut back, 2 bases at V and 0 bases at J, with 10 bases in the middle. CDR1 KGHSH and CDR2 LQKENI come from the germline V gene. The CDR3 contains 15 residues. CDR3 sequence reads: CASSPYGQMNTEAFF. CDR3 bases: TGTGCCAGCTCACCATACGGACAGATGAACACTGAAGCTTTCTTT. Based on the CDR3 plus reference TRBV18 and TRBJ1-1, the full variable domain is NAGVMQNPRHLVRRRGQEARLRCSPMKGHSHVYWYRQLPEEGLKFMVYLQKENIIDESGMPKERFSAEFPKEGPSILRIQQVVRGDSAAYFCASSPYGQMNTEAFFGQGTRLTVV.

This clone was seen a handful of times. The chain has TRBV29-1 and TRBJ1-2, with 9 bases identical to TRBD1. V shed 4 bases and J 8 bases; nucleotides not matched to a gene: 8. The germline gives CDR1 SQVTM, CDR2 ANQGSEA. CDR3 size: 13 residues. The CDR3 region has the DNA TGCAGCGTTGGGGACAGGGCAGGGGGAGGCTACACCTTC. Its protein product is CSVGDRAGGGYTF.

This clone was seen more than once but under ten times. The genes are TRBV19 and TRBJ2-1; TRBD2 aligns across 12 bases. Germline V gives CDR1 LNHDA, CDR2 SQIVND (reference sequence). The V segment lost 4 bases and the J segment 7 bases; nucleotides outside the gene matches: 11. CDR3 length equals 17 residues. The CDR3 DNA reads as TGTGCCAGTAGTAAATTCCTGACTAGCGGGAGAGGTAATGAGCAGTTCTTC. This encodes CASSKFLTSGRGNEQFF.

V gene TRBV9 combines with J gene TRBJ2-2; 7 bases align to TRBD2. The germline gives CDR1 SGDLS, CDR2 YYNGEE. Trimming removed 0 bases from V and 4 bases from J; junction bases left unmatched: 0. The CDR3 extends over 14 amino acids. The CDR3 protein is CASSVGTSTGELFF. CDR3 nucleotides: TGTGCCAGCAGCGTAGGGACTAGCACCGGGGAGCTGTTTTTT.

This rearrangement joins TRBV18 to TRBJ2-3, with unresolved D. V was cut by 3 bases and J by 6 bases, with 10 bases left in between. The length of the CDR3 is 13 residues. Germline values: CDR1 KGHSH, CDR2 LQKENI. The CDR3 spells CASSPPEVDTQYF. CDR3 DNA sequence: TGTGCCAGCTCACCGCCTGAGGTGGATACGCAGTATTTT.